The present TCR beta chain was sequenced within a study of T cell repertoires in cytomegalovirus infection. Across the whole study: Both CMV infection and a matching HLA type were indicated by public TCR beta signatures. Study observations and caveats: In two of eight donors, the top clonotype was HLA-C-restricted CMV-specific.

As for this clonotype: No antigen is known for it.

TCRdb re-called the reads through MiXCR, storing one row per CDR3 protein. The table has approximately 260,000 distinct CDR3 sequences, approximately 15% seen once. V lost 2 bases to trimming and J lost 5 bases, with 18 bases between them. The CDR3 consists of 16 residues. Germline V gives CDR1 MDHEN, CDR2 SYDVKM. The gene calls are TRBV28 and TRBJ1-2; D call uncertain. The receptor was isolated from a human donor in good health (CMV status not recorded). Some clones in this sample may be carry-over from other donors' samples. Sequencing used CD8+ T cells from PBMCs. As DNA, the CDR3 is TGTGCCAGCAGTTTAGTTAATAGAGTAGGTTTTTATGGCTACACCTTC. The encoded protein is CASSLVNRVGFYGYTF.